The subject of this entry is one T cell receptor beta chain. The data are from a study of sequential checkpoint blockade in melanoma. Method: immunoSEQ multiplex PCR; TCRdb's copy keeps in-frame clones and lacks some. Among around 15,000 clones listed, 93% were seen once. Sample treatment: randomized to nivolumab then ipilimumab (arm A) or the reverse (arm B). Patients had received no earlier DNA-damaging chemotherapy. Live CD3+CD8+ CD19− CD56− cells were sorted from PBMCs. The starting material was CD8+ T cells sorted from blood (inferred from file names), obtained from a patient given nivolumab and ipilimumab in sequence. The TCR comes from a human donor with melanoma.

CDR3 protein: CASSDGASTEAFF. CDR3 DNA: TGTGCCAGCAGTGATGGGGCGTCAACTGAAGCTTTCTTT. This chain joins TRBV6-1 and TRBJ1-1; D may be TRBD1 (5 bases). This CDR3 comprises 13 residues. The V gene lost 3 bases and the J gene lost 5 bases, with 10 bases spanning the gap. Looked up from germline, CDR1 is MNHNS and CDR2 is SASEGT.